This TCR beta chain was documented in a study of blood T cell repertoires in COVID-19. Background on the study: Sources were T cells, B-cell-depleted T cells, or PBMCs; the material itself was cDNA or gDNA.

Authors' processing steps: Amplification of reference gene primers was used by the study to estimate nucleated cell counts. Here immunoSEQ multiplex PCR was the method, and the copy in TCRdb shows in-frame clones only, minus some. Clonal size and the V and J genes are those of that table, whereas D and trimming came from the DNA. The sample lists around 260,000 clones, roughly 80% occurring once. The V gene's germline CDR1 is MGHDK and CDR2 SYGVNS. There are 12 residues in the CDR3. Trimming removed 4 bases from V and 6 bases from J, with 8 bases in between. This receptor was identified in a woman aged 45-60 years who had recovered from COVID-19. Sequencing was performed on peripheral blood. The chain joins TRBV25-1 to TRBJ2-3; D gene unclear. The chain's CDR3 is CASSAPMDTQYF. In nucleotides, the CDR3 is TGTGCCAGCAGTGCCCCTATGGATACGCAGTATTTT.